Each of the 15 T cell receptor beta chains below was sequenced from the same sample in a study of blood T cell repertoires in COVID-19. The table came from immunoSEQ multiplex PCR; TCRdb's copy has only in-frame clones and leaves some out. Of about 240,000 clones listed, about 83% are singletons. Sequencing used peripheral blood. Receptors originate from a man older than 75 with acute or convalescent COVID-19.

V usage is TRBV9 and J usage is TRBJ2-4, with 8 bases lining up with TRBD2. Germline values: CDR1 SGDLS, CDR2 YYNGEE. This CDR3 comprises 14 residues. The J segment lost 10 bases and the V segment lost 6 bases, leaving 12 bases of the junction unmatched. This CDR3 reads CASNPDGGVRIQYF. Here the CDR3 DNA reads TGTGCCAGCAACCCTGACGGGGGGGTGAGAATTCAGTACTTC.

The V gene is TRBV20-1, the J gene TRBJ2-2, with D uncertain. This CDR3 region has 10 residues. V was shortened by 6 bases and J by 6 bases, with 5 bases between the two germline ends. CDR1 DFQATT and CDR2 SNEGSKA come from the germline V gene (reference sequence). CDR3: CSAIPGELFF. Here the CDR3 DNA reads TGCAGTGCCATTCCCGGGGAGCTGTTTTTT.

This rearrangement joins TRBV7-6 to TRBJ2-7; 9 nucleotides align to TRBD1. This CDR3 is built from 15 residues. Trimming removed 0 bases from V and 8 bases from J; junction bases left unmatched: 8. In germline, CDR1 is SGHVS, CDR2 FNYEAQ. The CDR3 protein is CASSLAGTGSGKQYF. CDR3 DNA sequence: TGTGCCAGCAGCTTAGCCGGGACAGGGAGTGGTAAGCAGTACTTC.

The chain links TRBV28 to TRBJ2-7; D possibly corresponds to TRBD2 (6 bases). The CDR3 extends over 16 amino acids. The germline V gene has CDR1 MDHEN and CDR2 SYDVKM. V lost 6 bases and J lost 0, with 18 bases in between. The CDR3 spells CASRRSSESPSYEQYF. The CDR3 region has the DNA TGTGCCAGCAGGCGATCTAGCGAGAGTCCCTCCTACGAGCAGTACTTC.

The chain joins TRBV5-1 to TRBJ2-1; TRBD2 matches 9 bases. CDR3 size: 16 residues. CDR1 and CDR2 from the germline V gene are SGHRS and YFSETQ. V shed 2 bases, J shed 8 bases, and the junction held 11 bases outside the gene matches. This chain's CDR3 is CASSLRAGGPLDEQFF. The DNA for the CDR3 is TGCGCCAGCAGCTTAAGGGCGGGGGGGCCTCTGGATGAGCAGTTCTTC. The variable domain in full, completed from reference TRBV5-1 and TRBJ2-1, reads KAGVTQTPRYLIKTRGQQVTLSCSPISGHRSVSWYQQTPGQGLQFLFEYFSETQRNKGNFPGRFSGRQFSNSRSEMNVSTLELGDSALYLCASSLRAGGPLDEQFFGPGTRLTVL.

The chain uses TRBV6-5 and TRBJ1-4; no clear D gene. Germline V lookup: CDR1 MNHEY, CDR2 SVGAGI. CDR3 size: 14 residues. V dropped 3 bases and J dropped 3 bases, with 8 bases sitting between them. In DNA form, the CDR3 reads TGTGCCAGCAGTTATCGGGGATCTAATGAAAAACTGTTTTTT. This gives the protein CASSYRGSNEKLFF.

The J gene is TRBJ1-3, the V gene TRBV28; TRBD1 might be the D (5 bases). Trimming pared 5 bases from V and 0 bases from J, leaving 5 bases between. This CDR3 comprises 13 residues. CDR1 is MDHEN and CDR2 is SYDVKM in the germline V gene. CDR3 coding DNA: TGTGCCAGCAGTACAGGCTCTGGAAACACCATATATTTT. Protein sequence: CASSTGSGNTIYF.

This sequence joins TRBV2 and TRBJ1-2; D ambiguous. This CDR3 contains 11 residues. V was trimmed by 7 bases and J by 3 bases, leaving 6 bases between them. CDR1 is SNHLY, CDR2 FYNNEI, per germline. CDR3 in amino acids: CASTGHYGYTF. CDR3 sequence (DNA): TGTGCCAGCACTGGGCACTATGGCTACACCTTC.

The J gene is TRBJ2-2, the V gene TRBV3-1 (or the pseudogene TRBV3-2); D ambiguous. Germline CDR1 reads LGHDT; CDR2 reads YNNKEL (reference sequence). There are 14 residues in the CDR3. With 6 bases removed from V and 2 bases from J, the gap between germline ends came to 10 bases. CDR3 sequence (DNA): TGTGCCAGCAGTCGGCGGAGTAACACCGGGGAGCTGTTTTTT. Protein product: CASSRRSNTGELFF.

In this sample, this clone turned up once. The chain recombines TRBV6-5 with TRBJ1-2; D is unclear. This CDR3 has 13 amino acids. V was shortened by 7 bases and J by 8 bases, with 17 bases between the two germline ends. Germline V gene sequence: CDR1 MNHEY, CDR2 SVGAGI. CDR3 loop: CASTRIQLRGYTF. The CDR3, as DNA: TGTGCCAGCACGAGGATTCAGCTCCGGGGCTACACCTTC.

V gene TRBV28 combines with J gene TRBJ1-2, with TRBD1 identical over 9 bases. Germline-derived CDR1 and CDR2 are MDHEN and SYDVKM. V lost 6 bases to trimming and J lost 4 bases; unmatched junction nucleotides: 12. CDR3 length: 16 residues. CDR3 coding DNA: TGTGCCAGCAGCCAGACGGGGACAGGGAATTTCTATGGCTACACCTTC. As protein: CASSQTGTGNFYGYTF.

The rearrangement joins TRBV18 to TRBJ1-3, with a possible D match to TRBD1 (5 bases). V was cut by 3 bases and J by 3 bases, with 15 bases left in between. Germline CDR1 reads KGHSH; CDR2 reads LQKENI. The CDR3 covers 16 residues. CDR3 nucleotides: TGTGCCAGCTCACCCTCAGCGGGGCAGTTTGGAAACACCATATATTTT. Translated: CASSPSAGQFGNTIYF.

This clone was observed once. The CDR3 DNA follows: TGTGCCAGCAGCCAACCGACAGACACTGAAGCTTTCTTT. As protein: CASSQPTDTEAFF. This chain connects TRBV7-2 to TRBJ1-1; D may be TRBD1 (5 bases). Trimming shortened V by 5 bases and J by 3 bases, and 10 bases separated the two germline ends. CDR1 and CDR2 (germline): SGHTA, FQGNSA. CDR3 length equals 13 residues.

V usage is TRBV19 and J usage is TRBJ1-1, with D maybe TRBD1 (5 bases). Germline loops: CDR1 LNHDA, CDR2 SQIVND (reference sequence). CDR3 length: 14 amino acids. V lost 5 bases, J lost 0 bases, and 10 bases lay in between. CDR3 DNA sequence: TGTGCCAGTAGTCTATCGACAGTGAACACTGAAGCTTTCTTT. It yields the protein CASSLSTVNTEAFF.

The rearrangement uses TRBV4-3 and TRBJ2-3; tentatively, D is TRBD1 (5 bases). Germline V CDR1 and CDR2: LGHNA, YSLEER. Trimming stripped 2 bases from V and 6 bases from J, with 15 bases between. The CDR3 sequence is 15 residues long. In nucleotides, the CDR3 is TGCGCCAGCAGCCAAAGTGCAGGGTATGCCGATACGCAGTATTTT. This codes for CASSQSAGYADTQYF.